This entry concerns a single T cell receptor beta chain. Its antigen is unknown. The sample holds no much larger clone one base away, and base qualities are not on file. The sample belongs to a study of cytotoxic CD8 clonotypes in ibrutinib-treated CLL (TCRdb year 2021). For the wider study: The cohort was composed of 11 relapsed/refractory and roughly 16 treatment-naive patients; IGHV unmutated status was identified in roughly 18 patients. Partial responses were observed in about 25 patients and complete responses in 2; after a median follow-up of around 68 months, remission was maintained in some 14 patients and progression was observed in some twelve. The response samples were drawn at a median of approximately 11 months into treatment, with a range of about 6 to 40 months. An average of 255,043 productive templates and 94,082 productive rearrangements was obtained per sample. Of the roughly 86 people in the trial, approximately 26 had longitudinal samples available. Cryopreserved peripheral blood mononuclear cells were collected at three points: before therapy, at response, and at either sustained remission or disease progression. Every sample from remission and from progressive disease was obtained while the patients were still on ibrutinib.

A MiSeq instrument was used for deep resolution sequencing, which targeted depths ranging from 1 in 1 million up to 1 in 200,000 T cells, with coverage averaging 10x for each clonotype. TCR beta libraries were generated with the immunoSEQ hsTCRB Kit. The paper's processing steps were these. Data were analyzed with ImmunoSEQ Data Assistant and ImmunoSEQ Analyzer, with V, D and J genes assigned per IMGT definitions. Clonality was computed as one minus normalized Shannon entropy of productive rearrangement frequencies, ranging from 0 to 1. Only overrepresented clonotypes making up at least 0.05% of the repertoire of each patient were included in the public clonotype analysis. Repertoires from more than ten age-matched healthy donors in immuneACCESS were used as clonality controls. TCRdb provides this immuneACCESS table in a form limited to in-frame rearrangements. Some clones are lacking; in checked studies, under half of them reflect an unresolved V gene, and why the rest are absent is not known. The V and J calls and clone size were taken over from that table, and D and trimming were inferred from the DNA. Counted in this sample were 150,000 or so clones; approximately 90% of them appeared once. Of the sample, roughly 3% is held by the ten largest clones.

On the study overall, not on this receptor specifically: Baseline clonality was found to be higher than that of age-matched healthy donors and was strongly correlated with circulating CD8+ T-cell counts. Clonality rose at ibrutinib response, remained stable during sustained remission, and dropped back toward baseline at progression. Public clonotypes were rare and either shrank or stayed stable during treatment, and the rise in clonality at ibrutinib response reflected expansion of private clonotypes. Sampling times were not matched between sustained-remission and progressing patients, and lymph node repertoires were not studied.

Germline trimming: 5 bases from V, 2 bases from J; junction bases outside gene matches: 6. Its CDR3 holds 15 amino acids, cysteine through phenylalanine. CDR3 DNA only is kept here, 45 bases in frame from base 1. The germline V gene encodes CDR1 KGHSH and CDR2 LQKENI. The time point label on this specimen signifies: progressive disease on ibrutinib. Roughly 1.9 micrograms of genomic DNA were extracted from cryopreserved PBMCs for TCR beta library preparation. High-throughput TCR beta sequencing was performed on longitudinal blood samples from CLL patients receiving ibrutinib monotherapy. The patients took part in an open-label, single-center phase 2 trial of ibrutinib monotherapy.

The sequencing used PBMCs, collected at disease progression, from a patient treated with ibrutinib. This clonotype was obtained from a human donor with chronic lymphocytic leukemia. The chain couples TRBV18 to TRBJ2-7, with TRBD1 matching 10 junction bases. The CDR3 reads CASSGDRGLTYEQYF. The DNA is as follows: TGTGCCAGCTCAGGGGACAGGGGCCTTACCTACGAGCAGTACTTC.